These 20 T cell receptor beta chains share one sample of origin, sequenced in a study of cytomegalovirus exposure and HLA in healthy donors. PCR amplification relied on 60 Vbeta primers (plus 13 Jbeta primers). This table comes from immunoSEQ multiplex PCR, and its TCRdb copy is limited to in-frame clones, with some not included. The data show some 120,000 clones, roughly 80% seen once. The specimen was PBMCs. The source is a man aged 25-40 years in good health and CMV-seronegative.

This chain uses TRBV28 with TRBJ2-2, with 9 bases identical to TRBD1. The germline gives CDR1 MDHEN, CDR2 SYDVKM. The CDR3 contains 15 residues. The V and J ends lost 6 bases and 3 bases, in that order; junction bases with no gene match: 5. Here the CDR3 reads CASRHGTGYTGELFF. DNA of the CDR3: TGTGCCAGCAGACACGGGACAGGGTACACCGGGGAGCTGTTTTTT.

This chain links TRBV28 with TRBJ1-4; 9 bases align to TRBD1. CDR1 is MDHEN, CDR2 SYDVKM, per germline. The CDR3 loop spans 15 amino acids. V was pared by 7 bases and J by 5 bases, with 8 bases of the junction left unmatched. CDR3 region: CASNSAGTGNEKLFF. CDR3 bases: TGTGCCAGCAATTCTGCCGGGACAGGGAATGAAAAACTGTTTTTT.

J is TRBJ1-2 and V is TRBV28; 7 bases map to TRBD1. The V segment lost 1 base and the J segment 6 bases; nucleotides outside the gene matches: 2. The CDR3 extends over 13 amino acids. Germline V gives CDR1 MDHEN, CDR2 SYDVKM. CDR3 sequence (DNA): TGTGCCAGCAGTTTATTACAGGGGAATGGCTACACCTTC. Amino acids: CASSLLQGNGYTF.

This chain links TRBV7-9 with TRBJ1-4, with a tentative D call TRBD1 (5 bases). V gave up 5 bases and J gave up 7 bases, with 8 bases separating them. This CDR3 has 12 amino acids. Germline loops: CDR1 SEHNR, CDR2 FQNEAQ (reference sequence). CDR3 nucleotides: TGTGCCAGCAGCGAAGACAGTGAAAAACTGTTTTTT. It yields the protein CASSEDSEKLFF.

The chain couples TRBV27 to TRBJ1-1; no definite D call. From germline, CDR1 is MNHEY and CDR2 SMNVEV (reference sequence). Trimming pared 7 bases from V and 4 bases from J, leaving 13 bases between. The CDR3 length is 13 residues. For the CDR3, the DNA is TGTGCCAGCACCCTGAGGGCCGGCACTGAAGCTTTCTTT. Encoded protein: CASTLRAGTEAFF.

This chain joins TRBV6-1 and TRBJ1-3; D might be TRBD1 (5 bases). In germline, CDR1 is MNHNS, CDR2 SASEGT. CDR3 length: 14 residues. V was trimmed by 3 bases and J by 2 bases, leaving 8 bases between them. The CDR3 reads CASSDSRAGNTIYF. The CDR3 nucleotides read TGTGCCAGCAGTGACTCCAGGGCTGGAAACACCATATATTTT.

This chain uses TRBV7-9 with TRBJ1-4, with D possibly being TRBD1 (5 bases). Germline V gene data show CDR1 as SEHNR and CDR2 as FQNEAQ (reference sequence). The CDR3 is made up of 15 amino acids. The V end lost 1 base, the J end lost 5 bases, and 11 bases lay between the germline ends. The CDR3 loop reads CASSLDYGGNEKLFF. As DNA, the CDR3 is TGTGCCAGCAGCTTAGATTACGGGGGGAATGAAAAACTGTTTTTT.

This clone has only one observation. The chain joins TRBV4-3 to TRBJ2-2, with 7 nucleotides matching TRBD1. The CDR3 length is 16 residues. The J segment lost 0 bases and the V segment lost 3 bases, leaving 4 bases of the junction unmatched. Per the germline V gene, CDR1 is LGHNA and CDR2 is YSLEER. The CDR3 nucleotides are TGCGCCAGCAGCCAGGTGACAGGGTCGAACACCGGGGAGCTGTTTTTT. Its protein product is CASSQVTGSNTGELFF.

Details on this clone: One end of the junction fails to match germline, which may point to a read error. This chain connects TRBV7-9 to TRBJ2-7, with unresolved D. The CDR3 has 12 residues. Per the germline V gene, CDR1 is SEHNR and CDR2 is FQNEAQ (reference sequence). CDR3 in amino acids: CSSSLGSGEQYF. In DNA, the CDR3 is TGTTCCAGCAGCTTAGGCTCGGGCGAGCAGTACTTC.

The CDR3 nucleotides are TGTGCCATCAGTGAGTCTGGGCTCCTGAACTACAGGTCCTACGAGCAGTACTTC. Translation: CAISESGLLNYRSYEQYF. The rearrangement joins TRBV10-3 to TRBJ2-7; possible D gene TRBD1, 5 bases. With 0 bases removed from V and 1 base from J, the gap between germline ends came to 19 bases. The CDR3 is 18 residues long. CDR1 and CDR2 (germline): ENHRY, SYGVKD.

The chain links TRBV11-2 to TRBJ2-1, with 10 bases that match TRBD2. V lost 0 bases to trimming and J lost 6 bases; unmatched junction nucleotides: 5. The length of the CDR3 is 16 residues. Germline assignment: CDR1 SGHAT and CDR2 FQNNGV. CDR3 loop: CASSLDPTSGTNEQFF. Written as DNA, the CDR3 is TGTGCCAGCAGCTTAGATCCTACTAGCGGGACCAATGAGCAGTTCTTC.

The CDR3, as DNA: TGTGCCAGCAGTCTTGCCGGGACAGGGTCTGTCTACGAGCAGTACTTC. Encoded protein: CASSLAGTGSVYEQYF. This chain uses TRBV27 with TRBJ2-7, with TRBD1 matching 9 bases. V gave up 5 bases and J gave up 3 bases; unmatched junction bases: 11. Looked up from germline, CDR1 is MNHEY and CDR2 is SMNVEV (reference sequence). CDR3 length equals 16 residues.

The genes are TRBV10-3 and TRBJ2-7; 8 bases map to TRBD1. V shed 2 bases, J shed 5 bases, and the junction held 2 bases outside the gene matches. The CDR3 runs to 13 residues. CDR1 is ENHRY, CDR2 SYGVKD, per germline. CDR3 sequence (DNA): TGTGCCATCAGTGAGCCGGGACAGGACGAGCAGTACTTC. Translating gives CAISEPGQDEQYF.

The rearrangement joins TRBV9 to TRBJ2-3, with a possible D match to TRBD2 (5 bases). CDR1 SGDLS and CDR2 YYNGEE come from the germline V gene. The CDR3 consists of 13 residues. The germline V and J ends were trimmed by 4 bases and 6 bases, with 12 bases remaining between them. The CDR3, as DNA: TGTGCCAGCAGCCCGCCCGACTATGATACGCAGTATTTT. As protein: CASSPPDYDTQYF. Filled out from reference TRBV9 and TRBJ2-3, the complete variable domain reads DSGVTQTPKHLITATGQRVTLRCSPRSGDLSVYWYQQSLDQGLQFLIQYYNGEERAKGNILERFSAQQFPDLHSELNLSSLELGDSALYFCASSPPDYDTQYFGPGTRLTVL.

The chain is built from TRBV19 and TRBJ1-4, with D possibly TRBD1 on 5 matching bases. Germline V gene lookup returns CDR1 LNHDA and CDR2 SQIVND (reference sequence). The CDR3 spans 15 residues. V was clipped by 5 bases and J by 3 bases, with 13 bases between them. This CDR3 is CASSRPDSSNEKLFF. The CDR3 region has the DNA TGTGCCAGTAGTCGCCCCGACAGCTCTAATGAAAAACTGTTTTTT.

This chain uses TRBV25-1 with TRBJ2-7; TRBD1 agrees at 7 bases. V was pared by 6 bases and J by 2 bases, with 4 bases of the junction left unmatched. The CDR3 length is 13 residues. Germline V gene lookup returns CDR1 MGHDK and CDR2 SYGVNS. CDR3 in DNA: TGTGCCAGCAGAAAGGGGGCGACCTACGAGCAGTACTTC. This translates into CASRKGATYEQYF.

This clone was seen only once. The chain combines TRBV28 with TRBJ2-1, with D possibly being TRBD2 (6 bases). The germline gives CDR1 MDHEN, CDR2 SYDVKM. This CDR3 is 15 amino acids long. The germline V and J ends were trimmed by 3 bases and 4 bases, with 13 bases remaining between them. CDR3 DNA: TGTGCCAGCAGTTTGCCCGGGACTGATTACAATGAGCAGTTCTTC. It specifies CASSLPGTDYNEQFF.

This chain links TRBV28 with TRBJ1-1; D gene uncertain. This CDR3 region has 16 residues. Germline V gives CDR1 MDHEN, CDR2 SYDVKM. Trimming removed 3 bases from V and 0 bases from J, with 14 bases in between. The CDR3 nucleotides are TGTGCCAGCAGTTTCCATCTTCGTGAGATGAACACTGAAGCTTTCTTT. It specifies CASSFHLREMNTEAFF.

The CDR3 loop reads CASSTGHPQETQYF. DNA of the CDR3: TGCGCCAGCAGCACGGGACACCCCCAAGAGACCCAGTACTTC. This chain uses TRBV5-1 with TRBJ2-5; D possibly corresponds to TRBD1 (6 bases). This CDR3 comprises 14 residues. CDR1 is SGHRS, CDR2 YFSETQ, per germline. Trimming cost V 4 bases and J 1 base, with 11 bases left between them.

The chain is built from TRBV30 and TRBJ2-1; 7 nucleotides agree with TRBD2. This CDR3 comprises 12 residues. Looked up from germline, CDR1 is GTSNPN and CDR2 is SVGIG (reference sequence). After removal of 2 bases from V and 11 bases from J, the junction contained 6 bases not matched to a gene. CDR3 sequence (DNA): TGTGCCTGGAGTAGGCGGGACTATAAGCAGTTCTTC. It yields the protein CAWSRRDYKQFF.